This TCR beta chain was sequenced for a study of T cell repertoires in cytomegalovirus infection. MiXCR, applied by TCRdb to the reads, yields one record per CDR3 protein. This sample carries over 250,000 distinct CDR3 sequences, under 25% of them seen once, and the ten largest clones take under 25%. This CDR3 spans 20 amino acids. Germline loops: CDR1 LNHNV, CDR2 YYDKDF (reference sequence). J lost 1 base, V lost 0 bases, and 12 bases had no gene match. About this clonotype itself: Its target is not known.

The TCR was taken from a human donor in good health (CMV status not recorded). Some clones in this sample may be carry-over from other donors' samples. The sequences come from cultured PBMCs, collected from culture after CMV antigen stimulation. This chain uses TRBV15 with TRBJ2-3; 11 nucleotides line up with TRBD2. The CDR3 coding sequence is TGTGCCACCAGCAGAGATCTAGGTCTAGCGGGAGGAGGAGGCACAGATACGCAGTATTTT. It is translated as CATSRDLGLAGGGGTDTQYF.